This TCR beta chain is from a study of shared clonotypes between healthy human individuals. This CDR3 region has 14 residues. The germline CDR1 and CDR2 sequences are LNHDA and SQIVND (reference sequence). This clone was seen once. Its antigen is undetermined. CD45RO-negative cells were positively selected for CCR7, leaving out terminally differentiated effector memory CD45RA+ cells. Broader study findings: Larger estimated richness was generally recorded for naive subsets relative to memory subsets.

TCRdb's table, derived via immunoSEQ multiplex PCR, lists solely in-frame clones and lacks some. The table records hundreds of thousands of clones, roughly 95% of them present only once. Material for sequencing was naive CD8+ T cells sorted from blood. The sequence was obtained from a woman aged 25 to 39 in good health. The V call is TRBV19, the J call TRBJ2-5; D uncertain. Matching the DNA end better, TRBJ2-7 makes the J call doubtful. CDR3 nucleotide sequence: TGTGCCAGTAGTATTTTAAGGAAGTTGTGCGAGCAGTACTTC. It is translated as CASSILRKLCEQYF.